The 23 T cell receptor beta chains reported below all come from one sample, sequenced in a study of Graves' ophthalmopathy and Graves' hyperthyroidism. RNA transcripts yielded amplified TCR beta CDR3 regions. First-round RT-PCR with HTBI primers preceded a second-round multiplex PCR. TCRdb used MiXCR to reprocess the multiplex PCR reads, holding one entry per CDR3 protein. The sample holds over 450,000 distinct CDR3 sequences, about an eighth seen once. Sequenced: blood. The origin of the receptors is a woman between 25 and 40 years old with Graves' ophthalmopathy.

In this sample, this clonotype turned up a few times. One end of the junction is discordant with germline, which a read error may explain. Written as DNA, the CDR3 is TGTGCCAGCGGGCCTCCCAGCGATTACGAGCTGTACTTC. Translation gives CASGPPSDYELYF. The genes are TRBV7-2 and TRBJ2-7; D is ambiguous. Germline V gives CDR1 SGHTA, CDR2 FQGNSA. This CDR3 contains 13 residues.

In this sample, this clonotype turned up many times. The V and J genes are TRBV12-3 or TRBV12-4 and TRBJ2-3; perhaps D is TRBD1 or TRBD2 (5 bases each). This CDR3 region has 12 residues. The CDR3 DNA is TGTCCCTCGAGGGACAGCACAGATACGCAGTATTTT. Encoded protein: CPSRDSTDTQYF.

V gene TRBV7-8 combines with J gene TRBJ1-2; 9 bases align to TRBD1. Germline assignment: CDR1 SGHVS and CDR2 FQNEAQ. The junction had 6 bases not matched to a gene; V was cut back by 2 bases and J by 8 bases. This CDR3 region has 14 residues. The CDR3 bases are TGTGCCAGCAGCTTAAGGAGACAGGGGGGCGGCTACACCTTC. This translates into CASSLRRQGGGYTF.

This clonotype was detected once. The chain has TRBV9 and TRBJ2-7, with D uncertain. The CDR3 is 13 amino acids. From germline, CDR1 is SGDLS and CDR2 YYNGEE. The V and J ends lost 5 bases and 10 bases respectively, with 19 bases between them. The CDR3 here is CASSHIDGRDQYF. Here the CDR3 DNA reads TGTGCCAGCAGTCACATCGACGGGCGCGATCAGTACTTC.

This clonotype was counted ten times or more. The rearrangement joins TRBV28 to TRBJ2-5; 9 nucleotides line up with TRBD1. The J segment lost 2 bases and the V segment lost 5 bases, leaving 6 bases of the junction unmatched. Germline-derived CDR1 and CDR2 are MDHEN and SYDVKM. This CDR3 is 15 amino acids long. Written as DNA, the CDR3 is TGTGCCAGCAGTCGGACAGGGGTCTTACAAGAGACCCAGTACTTC. Translated, it gives CASSRTGVLQETQYF.

This clonotype has more than one count but fewer than ten. The chain carries TRBV5-5 and TRBJ1-5; the match to TRBD1 covers 8 bases. Germline loops: CDR1 SGHKS, CDR2 YYEKEE (reference sequence). With 3 bases clipped from V and 7 bases from J, the junction kept 12 bases outside the gene matches. The CDR3 contains 16 residues. The CDR3 nucleotides read TGTGCCAGCAGCTACACCTGGGACAGGTTGGCGCAGCCCCAGCATTTT. Amino acid sequence: CASSYTWDRLAQPQHF.

Ten or more counts support this clonotype. The chain employs TRBV6-1 and TRBJ1-2, with a possible D match to TRBD1 (5 bases). The CDR3 has 16 amino acids. V dropped 5 bases and J dropped 0 bases, with 16 bases sitting between them. The germline CDR1 and CDR2 sequences are MNHNS and SASEGT. The CDR3 protein is CASSKGTADANYGYTF. The CDR3 DNA is TGTGCCAGCAGTAAGGGGACGGCGGATGCTAACTATGGCTACACCTTC.

This clonotype was counted at least ten times. This rearrangement joins TRBV30 to TRBJ1-5; D unresolved. Germline V gene lookup returns CDR1 GTSNPN and CDR2 SVGIG (reference sequence). V gave up 2 bases and J gave up 0 bases, with 11 bases separating them. The length of the CDR3 is 15 residues. The DNA of the CDR3 is TGTGCCTGGAGTATGAACACTATTAGCAATCAGCCCCAGCATTTT. Translated: CAWSMNTISNQPQHF.

In its sample, this clonotype was seen many times. The chain combines TRBV15 with TRBJ1-5; tentative D call: TRBD1 (6 bases). Germline V gene lookup returns CDR1 LNHNV and CDR2 YYDKDF (reference sequence). V lost 4 bases to trimming and J lost 7 bases, with 14 bases between them. CDR3 length equals 14 residues. DNA of the CDR3: TGTGCCACCAGCACCTACAGGGTTGAGCAGCCCCAGCATTTT. Residues: CATSTYRVEQPQHF. The full variable domain, its missing parts supplied by reference TRBV15 and TRBJ1-5, is DAMVIQNPRYQVTQFGKPVTLSCSQTLNHNVMYWYQQKSSQAPKLLFHYYDKDFNNEADTPDNFQSRRPNTSFCFLDIRSPGLGDTAMYLCATSTYRVEQPQHFGDGTRLSIL.

This clonotype was seen repeatedly, ten times or more. The chain employs TRBV12-3 or TRBV12-4 and TRBJ2-2, with TRBD2 matching over 12 bases. Trimming removed 5 bases from V and 4 bases from J; junction bases left unmatched: 5. The CDR3 loop spans 16 amino acids. CDR3 sequence: CASSPGLAGITGELFF. DNA for the CDR3: TGTGCCAGCAGTCCCGGACTAGCGGGGATCACCGGGGAGCTGTTTTTT.

This clonotype appeared many times. In nucleotides, the CDR3 is TGTGCCTGGAGATCCGGGACAGGGGATGGCTACACCTTC. Residues: CAWRSGTGDGYTF. The J gene is TRBJ1-2, the V gene TRBV30; TRBD1 agrees at 10 bases. CDR3 length: 13 residues. Germline-derived CDR1 and CDR2 are GTSNPN and SVGIG (reference sequence). Trimming took 3 bases from V and 6 from J; bases not matched to a gene: 4.

In its sample, this clonotype was seen many times. The CDR3 DNA reads TGCAGTGCTTACCGGGACAGGGGACGAGAGACCCAGTACTTC. This gives the protein CSAYRDRGRETQYF. This chain joins TRBV20-1 and TRBJ2-5; TRBD1 matches at 10 bases. This CDR3 spans 14 amino acids. With 5 bases clipped from V and 4 bases from J, the junction kept 7 bases outside the gene matches. The germline CDR1 and CDR2 sequences are DFQATT and SNEGSKA (reference sequence).

This clonotype was counted many times. The rearrangement uses TRBV19 and TRBJ1-2, with D uncertain. Germline CDR1 LNHDA, CDR2 SQIVND (reference sequence). The V and J ends lost 6 bases and 0 bases respectively, with 14 bases between them. CDR3 length: 15 residues. CDR3 in amino acids: CASRPIFGANYGYTF. For the CDR3, the DNA is TGTGCCAGTAGACCCATCTTTGGAGCTAACTATGGCTACACCTTC.

This clonotype was recorded at least ten times. The chain carries TRBV10-1 and TRBJ2-6; no definite D call. CDR1 is WNHNN, CDR2 SYGVQD, per germline (reference sequence). Trimming cost V 4 bases and J 1 base, with 5 bases left between them. The CDR3 spans 14 residues. As DNA, the CDR3 is TGCGCCAGCAGTGGACGATCTGGGGCCAACGTCCTGACTTTC. Encoded protein: CASSGRSGANVLTF.

This clonotype appeared many times. The chain links TRBV4-1 to TRBJ2-5, with D uncertain. This CDR3 has 14 residues. Trimming removed 0 bases at V and 1 base at J, with 6 bases between. Germline loops: CDR1 MGHRA, CDR2 YSYEKL. This CDR3 reads CASSQETRQETQYF. CDR3 DNA sequence: TGCGCCAGCAGCCAAGAGACCCGCCAAGAGACCCAGTACTTC.

At least ten counts were recorded for this clonotype. V gene TRBV20-1 combines with J gene TRBJ2-7; tentative D call: TRBD1 (5 bases). Germline-derived CDR1 and CDR2 are DFQATT and SNEGSKA (reference sequence). The CDR3 loop spans 13 amino acids. V lost 2 bases, J lost 0 bases, and 8 bases lay in between. The CDR3 sequence: CSARSDSSYEQYF. In DNA, the CDR3 is TGCAGTGCTAGATCCGACAGCTCCTACGAGCAGTACTTC.

This clonotype was picked up many times. The rearrangement uses TRBV19 and TRBJ2-6; TRBD2 might be the D (5 bases). The CDR3 consists of 16 residues. Germline CDR1 and CDR2: LNHDA and SQIVND (reference sequence). Trimming cost V 3 bases and J 2 bases, with 11 bases left between them. This CDR3 is CASSMIGEPGANVLTF. The CDR3 DNA reads TGTGCCAGTAGTATGATTGGGGAGCCTGGGGCCAACGTCCTGACTTTC.

As to this clonotype: A read error may explain this, as a much larger clone is one base away. The chain employs TRBV6-1 and TRBJ1-1; D not certain. Germline V gene lookup returns CDR1 MNHNS and CDR2 SASEGT. Trimming removed 6 bases at V and 2 bases at J, with 19 bases between. The CDR3 length is 16 residues. Here the CDR3 reads CASRHVALSYNTEAFF. In nucleotides, the CDR3 is TGTGCCAGCAGGCACGTCGCCCTCTCTTACAACACTGAAGCTTTCTTT.

This clonotype appeared many times. The chain couples TRBV2 to TRBJ1-5; a possible D gene is TRBD1 (6 bases). The V gene's germline CDR1 is SNHLY and CDR2 FYNNEI. This CDR3 contains 14 residues. V shed 5 bases and J shed 2 bases, with 10 bases lying between them. The CDR3 region has the DNA TGTGCCAGCAGTTCAGGGGATGGCAATCAGCCCCAGCATTTT. Encoded protein: CASSSGDGNQPQHF.

This clonotype came up many times. The chain joins TRBV13 to TRBJ2-7; D not resolved. The germline V and J ends were trimmed by 0 bases and 2 bases, with 11 bases remaining between them. This CDR3 is built from 15 residues. Per the germline V gene, CDR1 is PRHDT and CDR2 is FYEKMQ (reference sequence). The CDR3 DNA is TGTGCCAGCAGCTTAGGGACACAGATAGCCTACGAGCAGTACTTC. This sequence encodes CASSLGTQIAYEQYF.

This clonotype has a count of ten or more. The chain employs TRBV30 and TRBJ1-1, with D hard to call. This CDR3 has 13 residues. Trimming took off 0 bases at V and 1 base at J, with 6 bases between the two ends. Germline CDR1 GTSNPN, CDR2 SVGIG (reference sequence). CDR3 loop: CAWSVSQNTEAFF. The CDR3 DNA sequence: TGTGCCTGGAGTGTATCCCAGAACACTGAAGCTTTCTTT. The whole variable domain, remainder taken from reference TRBV30 and TRBJ1-1, is SQTIHQWPATLVQPVGSPLSLECTVEGTSNPNLYWYRQAAGRGLQLLFYSVGIGQISSEVPQNLSASRPQDRQFILSSKKLLLSDSGFYLCAWSVSQNTEAFFGQGTRLTVV.

This clonotype was detected only a few times. The chain joins TRBV5-1 to TRBJ2-7; maybe TRBD1 (5 bases). The V and J ends lost 0 bases and 3 bases respectively, with 10 bases between them. Per germline, CDR1 SGHRS and CDR2 YFSETQ. The CDR3 covers 14 residues. CDR3 nucleotides: TGCGCCAGCAGCTTGGCCAACAGGATCTACGAGCAGTACTTC. This sequence encodes CASSLANRIYEQYF.

This clonotype was found many times. The rearrangement joins TRBV15 to TRBJ1-1, with D perhaps matching TRBD1 (6 bases). CDR3 size: 14 residues. Trimming cost V 0 bases and J 6 bases, with 11 bases left between them. Germline lookup yields CDR1 LNHNV and CDR2 YYDKDF (reference sequence). CDR3 bases: TGTGCCACCAGCAGAGAGTGGGGGGCCCCTGAAGCTTTCTTT. Translation gives CATSREWGAPEAFF.